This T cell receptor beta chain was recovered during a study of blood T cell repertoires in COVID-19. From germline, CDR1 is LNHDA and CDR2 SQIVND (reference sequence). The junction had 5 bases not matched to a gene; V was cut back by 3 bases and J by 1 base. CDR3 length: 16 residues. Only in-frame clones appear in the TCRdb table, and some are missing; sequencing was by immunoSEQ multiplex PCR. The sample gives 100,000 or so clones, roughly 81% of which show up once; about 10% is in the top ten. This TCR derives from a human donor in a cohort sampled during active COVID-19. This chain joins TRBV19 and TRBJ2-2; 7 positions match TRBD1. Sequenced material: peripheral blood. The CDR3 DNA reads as TGTGCCAGTAGTATTGGGGCAGGGGGGAACACCGGGGAGCTGTTTTTT. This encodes CASSIGAGGNTGELFF.